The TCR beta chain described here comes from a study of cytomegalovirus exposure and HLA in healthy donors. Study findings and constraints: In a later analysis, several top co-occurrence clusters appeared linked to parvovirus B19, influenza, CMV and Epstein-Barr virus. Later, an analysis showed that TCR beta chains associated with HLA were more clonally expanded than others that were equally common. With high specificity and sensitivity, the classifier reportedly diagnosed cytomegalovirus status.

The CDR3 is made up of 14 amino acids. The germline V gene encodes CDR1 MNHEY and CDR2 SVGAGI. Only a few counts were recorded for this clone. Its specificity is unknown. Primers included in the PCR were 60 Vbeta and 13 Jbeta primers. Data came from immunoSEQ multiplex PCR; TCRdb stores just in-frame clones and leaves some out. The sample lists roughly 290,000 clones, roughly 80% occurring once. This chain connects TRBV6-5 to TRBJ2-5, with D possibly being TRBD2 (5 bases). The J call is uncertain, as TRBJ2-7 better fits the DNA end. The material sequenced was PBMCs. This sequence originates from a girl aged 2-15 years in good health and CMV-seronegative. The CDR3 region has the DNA TGTGCCAGCAGTTACTCGCCTAGCCCCAACGAGCAGTACTTC. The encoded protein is CASSYSPSPNEQYF.